Sequencing of this T cell receptor (beta chain) was carried out in a study of T cell changes during pregnancy in multiple sclerosis. Assay: immunoSEQ multiplex PCR; the TCRdb copy retains only in-frame clones and omits some. Among around 83,000 clones, around 90% were seen once, and the ten largest hold less than 0.6%. The sequence was obtained from a female donor with multiple sclerosis, enrolled in a pregnancy study. The starting material was CD4+ T cells from peripheral blood mononuclear cells, obtained in the second trimester of pregnancy.

CDR3 coding DNA: TGTGCCAGCAAGCGGGGCAATCAGCCCCAGCATTTT. This codes for CASKRGNQPQHF. V usage is TRBV6-1 and J usage is TRBJ1-5, with D uncertain. In germline, CDR1 is MNHNS, CDR2 SASEGT. V was cut by 7 bases and J by 2 bases, with 6 bases left in between. This CDR3 region has 12 residues.